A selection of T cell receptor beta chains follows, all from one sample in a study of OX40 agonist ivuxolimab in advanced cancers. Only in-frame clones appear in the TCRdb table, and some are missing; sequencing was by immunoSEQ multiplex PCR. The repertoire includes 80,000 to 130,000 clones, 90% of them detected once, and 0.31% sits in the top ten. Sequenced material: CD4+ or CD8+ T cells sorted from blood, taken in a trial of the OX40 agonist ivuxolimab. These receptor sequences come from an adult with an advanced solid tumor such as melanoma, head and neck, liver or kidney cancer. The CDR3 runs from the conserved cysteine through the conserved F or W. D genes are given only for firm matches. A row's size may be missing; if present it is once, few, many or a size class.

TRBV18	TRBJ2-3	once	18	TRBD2	TGTGCCAGCTCACCATCTTACAGCGGGAGGGCCGGAGGGCGGAGGCAGTATTTT	CASSPSYSGRAGGRRQYF
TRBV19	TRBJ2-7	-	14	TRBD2	TGTGCCACCTCGACTAGCGGGAACTCCTACGAGCAGTACTTC	CATSTSGNSYEQYF
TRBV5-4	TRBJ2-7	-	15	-	TGTGCCAGCAGCTTGCTATCCGGGACCGACTACGAGCAGTACTTC	CASSLLSGTDYEQYF
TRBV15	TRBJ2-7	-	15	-	TGTGCCACCAGTCCGACAGCGGGCGCTAACTACGAGCAGTACTTC	CATSPTAGANYEQYF
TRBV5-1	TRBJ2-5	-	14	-	TGCGCCAGCAGCTTCCTGGACAGCAAAGAGACCCAGTACTTC	CASSFLDSKETQYF
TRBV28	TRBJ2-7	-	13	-	TGTGCCAGCAGTTTGTTGGGGAGCGACGAGCAGTACTTC	CASSLLGSDEQYF
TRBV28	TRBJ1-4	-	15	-	TGTGCCAGCAGTTTATGGTCCCCAGGGAATGAAAAACTGTTTTTT	CASSLWSPGNEKLFF
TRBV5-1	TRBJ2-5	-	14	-	TGCGCCAGCAGCTCGGCGACGGGACCCTCGACCCAGTACTTC	CASSSATGPSTQYF
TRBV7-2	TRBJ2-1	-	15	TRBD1	TGTGCCAGCAGCTTCTTGGGGACAGTCGGCGATGAGCAGTTCTTC	CASSFLGTVGDEQFF
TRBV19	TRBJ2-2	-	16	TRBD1	TGTGCCAGAAACGCCGGGACAGGGAGTTGGACCGGGGAGCTGTTTTTT	CARNAGTGSWTGELFF
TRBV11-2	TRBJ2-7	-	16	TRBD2	TGTGCCAGCAGCTTAGAGCTAGCGGGCTATACCTACGAGCAGTACTTC	CASSLELAGYTYEQYF
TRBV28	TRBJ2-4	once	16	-	TGTGCCAGCTCCTCCTCGATGGGTTATGCCAAAAACATTCAGTACTTC	CASSSSMGYAKNIQYF
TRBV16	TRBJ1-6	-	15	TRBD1	TGTGCCAGCAGCCAAGAGACAGGGGTGAATTCACCCCTCCACTTT	CASSQETGVNSPLHF
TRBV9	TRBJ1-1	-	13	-	TGTGCCAGCAGCGTAGGACCCAACACTGAAGCTTTCTTT	CASSVGPNTEAFF
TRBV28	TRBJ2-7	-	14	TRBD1	TGTGCCAGCAGATCCGGGGACAGGGTCTACGAGCAGTACTTC	CASRSGDRVYEQYF
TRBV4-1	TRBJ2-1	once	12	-	TGCGCCAGCAGCCAAAGAGACTCCGCGGAGTTCTTC	CASSQRDSAEFF
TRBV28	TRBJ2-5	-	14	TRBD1	TGTGCCAGCAGTTGGGGGACAGGGGGAGAGACCCAGTACTTC	CASSWGTGGETQYF
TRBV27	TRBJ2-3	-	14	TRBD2	TGTGCCAGCAACCTAGCGGCCTTAGGAGATACGCAGTATTTT	CASNLAALGDTQYF
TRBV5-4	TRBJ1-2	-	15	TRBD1	TGTGCCAGCAGCTGGAGTACCGGGACAGAGTATGGCTACACCTTC	CASSWSTGTEYGYTF
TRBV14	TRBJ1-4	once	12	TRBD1	TGTGTCAGCAGCCTCGGACAGGCGGGACTGTTTTTT	CVSSLGQAGLFF
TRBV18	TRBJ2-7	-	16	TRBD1	TGTGCCAGCTCACCTATGCCGGGACAGGGGAGTGGAGAGCAGTACTTC	CASSPMPGQGSGEQYF
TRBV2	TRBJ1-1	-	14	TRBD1	TGTGCCAGCAGTGAACAGGGGGCGAGCACTGAAGCTTTCTTT	CASSEQGASTEAFF
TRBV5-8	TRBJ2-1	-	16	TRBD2	TGTGCCAGCAGCTTGGAGCGGGGCCCCCTTTACAATGAGCAGTTCTTC	CASSLERGPLYNEQFF
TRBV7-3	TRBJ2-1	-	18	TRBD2	TGTGCCAGCAGCCATACTAGCGGGAGGGCCTCACGGAGGAATGAGCAGTTCTTC	CASSHTSGRASRRNEQFF
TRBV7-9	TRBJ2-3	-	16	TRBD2	TGTGCCAGCAGCCCGTGGACTAGCGGGAGCCCAGATACGCAGTATTTT	CASSPWTSGSPDTQYF
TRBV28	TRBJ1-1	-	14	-	TGTGCCAGCAGTTCCGGGACTGTGAACACTGAAGCTTTCTTT	CASSSGTVNTEAFF
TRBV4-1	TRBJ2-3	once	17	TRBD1	TGCGCCAGCAGCCAACCAACCGGGACAGGGTTGCTAGATACGCAGTATTTT	CASSQPTGTGLLDTQYF
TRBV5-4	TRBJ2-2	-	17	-	TGTGCCAGCAGGACCGCTGAGGGGCAGGGAGGCACCGGGGAGCTGTTTTTT	CASRTAEGQGGTGELFF
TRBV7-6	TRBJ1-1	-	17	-	TGTGCCAGCAGTAACCGGGACGGATCTCTCCCGAACACTGAAGCTTTCTTT	CASSNRDGSLPNTEAFF
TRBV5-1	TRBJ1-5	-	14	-	TGCGCCAGCAGCTTGGAGCAGGGAGAGCAGCCCCAGCATTTT	CASSLEQGEQPQHF
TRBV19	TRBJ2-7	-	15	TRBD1	TGTGCCAGTAGTATCTCGACAGGGCTGGGGTCTAAGCAGTACTTC	CASSISTGLGSKQYF
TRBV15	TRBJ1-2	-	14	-	TGTGCCACCAGCAGAGGGGACGGGAACTATGGCTACACCTTC	CATSRGDGNYGYTF
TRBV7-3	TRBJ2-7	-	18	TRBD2	TGTGCCAGCAGCCTCAACCCTGGACTAGCGGGAGGGCTTAACGAGCAGTACTTC	CASSLNPGLAGGLNEQYF
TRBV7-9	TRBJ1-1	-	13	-	TGTGCCAGCAGCTTAGAGGGGGAGACTGAAGCTTTCTTT	CASSLEGETEAFF
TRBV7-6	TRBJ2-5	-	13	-	TGTGCCAGCGGGCCTGGGGGGCGTGAGACCCAGTACTTC	CASGPGGRETQYF
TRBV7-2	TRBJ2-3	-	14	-	TGTGCCAGCTCGGACAGTGCTAGCACAGATACGCAGTATTTT	CASSDSASTDTQYF
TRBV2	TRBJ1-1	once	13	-	TGTGCCAGCAAAAACGAGGGGGTCACTGAAGCTTTCTTT	CASKNEGVTEAFF
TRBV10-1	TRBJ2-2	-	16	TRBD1	TGCGCCAGCAGTGAGGACAGGGGGGCCGGCACCGGGGAGCTGTTTTTT	CASSEDRGAGTGELFF
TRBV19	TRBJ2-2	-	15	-	TGTGCCAGTAGTATGGGTCAGGGGTTCACCGGGGAGCTGTTTTTT	CASSMGQGFTGELFF